The 17 T cell receptor beta chains given below trace back to one sample, sequenced in a study of OX40 agonist ivuxolimab in advanced cancers. Profiled with immunoSEQ multiplex PCR; TCRdb holds only in-frame clones, not every one. This sample has about 93,000 clones, with roughly 92% found just once. The sample consisted of CD4+ or CD8+ T cells sorted from blood, taken in a trial of the OX40 agonist ivuxolimab. These TCRs come from an adult with an advanced solid tumor such as melanoma, head and neck, liver or kidney cancer.

The chain links TRBV12-5 to TRBJ2-7; D is uncertain. The CDR3 has 13 amino acids. From germline, CDR1 is LGHNT and CDR2 FRNRAP. V dropped 2 bases and J dropped 1 base, with 6 bases sitting between them. The CDR3 loop is CASGLQHSYEQYF. In nucleotides, the CDR3 is TGTGCTAGTGGTTTGCAACATTCCTACGAGCAGTACTTC.

The rearrangement joins TRBV27 to TRBJ2-2; D is uncertain. V lost 6 bases, J lost 3 bases, and 8 bases lay in between. The CDR3 covers 13 residues. Germline-derived CDR1 and CDR2 are MNHEY and SMNVEV (reference sequence). The chain's CDR3 is CASSTVYTGELFF. CDR3 nucleotide sequence: TGTGCCAGCAGCACAGTTTACACCGGGGAGCTGTTTTTT.

This chain connects TRBV9 to TRBJ2-5, with 7 bases matching TRBD1. J was trimmed by 2 bases and V by 3 bases; bases with no gene match: 10. CDR3 length: 16 amino acids. Germline assignment: CDR1 SGDLS and CDR2 YYNGEE. The CDR3 nucleotides read TGTGCCAGCAGCGCGGTAGGGGGACAGTATCAAGAGACCCAGTACTTC. Amino acids: CASSAVGGQYQETQYF.

The V and J genes are TRBV29-1 and TRBJ2-5; 9 bases line up with TRBD2. This CDR3 region has 16 residues. Germline V CDR1 and CDR2: SQVTM, ANQGSEA. Losses at the gene ends were 1 base for V and 4 bases for J; bases not matched to a gene: 10. The chain's CDR3 is CSVEVILAGVGETQYF. The CDR3 DNA follows: TGCAGCGTTGAAGTTATATTAGCGGGGGTTGGAGAGACCCAGTACTTC.

The V gene is TRBV11-2, the J gene TRBJ1-1, with 8 bases aligning to TRBD1. V trimming: 1 base; J trimming: 4 bases; junction bases outside the gene matches: 11. Germline CDR1 SGHAT, CDR2 FQNNGV. This CDR3 is built from 17 residues. The CDR3 coding sequence is TGTGCCAGCAGCTTAGGTCGGGGTGGGGACAGGTTCACTGAAGCTTTCTTT. Translating it yields CASSLGRGGDRFTEAFF.

This chain connects TRBV5-8 to TRBJ2-7; weak D call: TRBD2 (6 bases). The CDR3 runs to 16 residues. Trimming removed 6 bases at V and 7 bases at J, with 26 bases between. Per the germline V gene, CDR1 is SGHTS and CDR2 is YDEGEE. The CDR3, as DNA: TGTGCCAGCACAACACCCGGGAGAATGGCTTGGACTGAGCAGTACTTC. It is translated as CASTTPGRMAWTEQYF.

The rearrangement links TRBV30 to TRBJ1-3, with D uncertain. The CDR3 extends over 13 amino acids. Germline CDR1 and CDR2: GTSNPN and SVGIG (reference sequence). V gave up 0 bases and J gave up 3 bases, with 6 bases separating them. The CDR3 DNA reads TGTGCCTGGAGTGTAACTATTGGAAACACCATATATTTT. This translates into CAWSVTIGNTIYF. The variable domain in full, with the rest retrieved from reference TRBV30 and TRBJ1-3, is SQTIHQWPATLVQPVGSPLSLECTVEGTSNPNLYWYRQAAGRGLQLLFYSVGIGQISSEVPQNLSASRPQDRQFILSSKKLLLSDSGFYLCAWSVTIGNTIYFGEGSWLTVV.

The rearrangement links TRBV13 to TRBJ2-1; unclear D gene. The CDR3 consists of 11 residues. Germline V CDR1 and CDR2: PRHDT, FYEKMQ (reference sequence). V shed 5 bases and J shed 4 bases, with 3 bases lying between them. CDR3 sequence (DNA): TGTGCCAGCAGCCCTTACAATGAGCAGTTCTTC. It encodes CASSPYNEQFF. The whole variable domain, remainder taken from reference TRBV13 and TRBJ2-1, is AAGVIQSPRHLIKEKRETATLKCYPIPRHDTVYWYQQGPGQDPQFLISFYEKMQSDKGSIPDRFSAQQFSDYHSELNMSSLELGDSALYFCASSPYNEQFFGPGTRLTVL.

The chain couples TRBV9 to TRBJ2-2; either TRBD1 or TRBD2 may fit D (6 bases each). The V end lost 0 bases, the J end lost 4 bases, and 16 bases lay between the germline ends. The CDR3 extends over 17 amino acids. Germline assignment: CDR1 SGDLS and CDR2 YYNGEE. The CDR3, as DNA: TGTGCCAGCAGCGTAGAGGGGGGCCCGGGCGGCACCGGGGAGCTGTTTTTT. Protein sequence: CASSVEGGPGGTGELFF.

The chain uses TRBV15 and TRBJ2-7, with TRBD1 matching 12 bases. The V and J ends lost 0 bases and 5 bases, in that order; junction bases with no gene match: 5. The CDR3 loop spans 16 amino acids. Looked up from germline, CDR1 is LNHNV and CDR2 is YYDKDF (reference sequence). The CDR3 loop is CATSRDLGTGGHEQYF. CDR3 DNA: TGTGCCACCAGCAGAGATTTAGGGACAGGGGGCCACGAGCAGTACTTC.

This chain connects TRBV10-2 to TRBJ2-7; 7 bases line up with TRBD2. CDR3 length: 14 residues. CDR1 WSHSY and CDR2 SAAADI come from the germline V gene. Trimming took 3 bases from V and 2 from J; bases not matched to a gene: 4. CDR3 bases: TGCGCCAGCAGTGAAGCGGGGCCTACCTACGAGCAGTACTTC. Its protein product is CASSEAGPTYEQYF.

The chain carries TRBV19 and TRBJ2-7; D remains ambiguous. The germline gives CDR1 LNHDA, CDR2 SQIVND (reference sequence). This CDR3 region has 13 residues. V lost 3 bases to trimming and J lost 1 base, with 7 bases between them. CDR3 nucleotides: TGTGCCAGTAGTATGGAGTTATCCTACGAGCAGTACTTC. As protein: CASSMELSYEQYF.

The chain couples TRBV15 to TRBJ1-3; D not certain. The CDR3 is 16 amino acids. CDR1 is LNHNV, CDR2 YYDKDF, per germline (reference sequence). Between the trimmed V and J ends, which lost 1 base and 1 base, there was a span of 11 bases. The CDR3 DNA sequence: TGTGCCACCAGCAGAGCAGTTTCCGGTTCTGGAAACACCATATATTTT. This translates into CATSRAVSGSGNTIYF.

This chain's CDR3 is CASSLPGTGALSGNTIYF. For the CDR3, the DNA is TGTGCCAGCAGTCTTCCCGGGACAGGGGCCCTCTCTGGAAACACCATATATTTT. V gene TRBV28 combines with J gene TRBJ1-3; 10 bases fit TRBD1. The V and J ends lost 5 bases and 0 bases, in that order; junction bases with no gene match: 10. The germline V gene encodes CDR1 MDHEN and CDR2 SYDVKM. The CDR3 is 18 amino acids.

The CDR3 DNA is TGTGCCAGCAGCTTAGGTGGGGGCGAGCAGTACTTC. Residues: CASSLGGGEQYF. The rearrangement joins TRBV7-9 to TRBJ2-7; tentatively, D is TRBD1 or TRBD2 (5 bases each). V gave up 1 base and J gave up 6 bases, with 7 bases separating them. Looked up from germline, CDR1 is SEHNR and CDR2 is FQNEAQ (reference sequence). CDR3 size: 12 residues.

This sequence joins TRBV30 and TRBJ1-2; D gene unclear. V lost 0 bases and J 5 bases, leaving 7 bases between the germline ends. The CDR3 contains 12 residues. The germline V gene encodes CDR1 GTSNPN and CDR2 SVGIG (reference sequence). The CDR3 sequence: CAWSVQPYGYTF. As DNA, the CDR3 is TGTGCCTGGAGTGTACAGCCTTATGGCTACACCTTC.

The chain has TRBV2 and TRBJ2-7; D is unclear. The CDR3 is 13 amino acids. V was shortened by 7 bases and J by 0 bases, with 10 bases between the two germline ends. From germline, CDR1 is SNHLY and CDR2 FYNNEI. The CDR3 loop is CASNLDDSYEQYF. The DNA for the CDR3 is TGTGCCAGCAATTTGGACGACTCCTACGAGCAGTACTTC.